Presented here are 30 T cell receptor beta chains from one specimen sequenced in a study of blood T cell repertoires in COVID-19. Method: immunoSEQ multiplex PCR; TCRdb's copy keeps in-frame clones and lacks some. This sample has around 260,000 clones; approximately 90% occur once, and the top ten carry roughly 1.1%. The sample consisted of PBMCs or T cells enriched from blood (not recorded which). These TCRs come from a woman aged 25 to 45 who had recovered from COVID-19.

The chain joins TRBV6-5 to TRBJ1-2; the D is unclear. V lost 2 bases and J lost 3, with 16 bases in between. The germline V gene encodes CDR1 MNHEY and CDR2 SVGAGI. The CDR3 sequence is 16 residues long. CDR3 DNA: TGTGCCAGCAGTTACCAGCAAAAAGGAGGGTACTATGGCTACACCTTC. This codes for CASSYQQKGGYYGYTF.

The genes are TRBV9 and TRBJ2-5; 7 positions match TRBD1. The V and J ends lost 4 bases and 1 base, in that order; junction bases with no gene match: 4. This CDR3 has 14 amino acids. Germline CDR1 and CDR2: SGDLS and YYNGEE. The CDR3 DNA is TGTGCCAGCAGCCGGACAGGATTCCAAGAGACCCAGTACTTC. Its translation: CASSRTGFQETQYF.

This clone was seen only once. The chain couples TRBV7-2 to TRBJ2-7; TRBD2 matches 10 bases. V was pared by 1 base and J by 3 bases, with 6 bases of the junction left unmatched. Germline CDR1 and CDR2: SGHTA and FQGNSA. CDR3 length equals 16 residues. The CDR3 loop reads CASSLGYLAGVYEQYF. The CDR3 DNA is TGTGCCAGCAGCTTAGGGTACCTAGCGGGGGTCTACGAGCAGTACTTC.

V gene TRBV28 combines with J gene TRBJ2-3, with 13 bases identical to TRBD2. Trimming took 6 bases from V and 2 from J; bases not matched to a gene: 5. The CDR3 runs 16 residues. Germline V gene data show CDR1 as MDHEN and CDR2 as SYDVKM. In nucleotides, the CDR3 is TGTGCCAGCAGCCGACTAGCGGGAGGTGACACAGATACGCAGTATTTT. Translating it yields CASSRLAGGDTDTQYF.

This clone appeared once. The chain uses TRBV7-9 and TRBJ2-5; a weak D match, TRBD2 (5 bases). Germline CDR1 and CDR2: SEHNR and FQNEAQ (reference sequence). There are 15 residues in the CDR3. V shed 1 base and J shed 7 bases, with 16 bases lying between them. The CDR3 DNA reads TGTGCCAGCAGCTTAGGTGGACTTGGGGATGCGACCCAGTACTTC. As protein: CASSLGGLGDATQYF. The whole variable domain, remainder taken from reference TRBV7-9 and TRBJ2-5, is DTGVSQNPRHKITKRGQNVTFRCDPISEHNRLYWYRQTLGQGPEFLTYFQNEAQLEKSRLLSDRFSAERPKGSFSTLEIQRTEQGDSAMYLCASSLGGLGDATQYFGPGTRLLVL.

The genes are TRBV5-6 and TRBJ2-5; 11 bases map to TRBD2. Germline V CDR1 and CDR2: SGHDT, YYEEEE. The CDR3 contains 15 residues. V shed 2 bases and J 3 bases; nucleotides not matched to a gene: 3. CDR3 DNA sequence: TGTGCCAGCAGCTTACTAGCGGGAGATAAAGAGACCCAGTACTTC. This encodes CASSLLAGDKETQYF.

V usage is TRBV5-1 and J usage is TRBJ1-2; no clear D. Germline V CDR1 and CDR2: SGHRS, YFSETQ. The CDR3 spans 14 residues. The V end lost 0 bases, the J end lost 8 bases, and 14 bases lay between the germline ends. The CDR3 sequence is CASSLAAPEEGYTF. CDR3 nucleotides: TGCGCCAGCAGCTTGGCGGCACCGGAGGAAGGCTACACCTTC.

The rearrangement links TRBV6-1 to TRBJ2-7; D uncertain. CDR3 length: 13 residues. The V end lost 2 bases, the J end lost 3 bases, and 8 bases lay between the germline ends. Germline values: CDR1 MNHNS, CDR2 SASEGT. CDR3 residues: CASSESPYYEQYF. Here the CDR3 DNA reads TGTGCCAGCAGTGAATCCCCCTACTACGAGCAGTACTTC.

V is TRBV4-1 and J is TRBJ2-7, with TRBD1 matching over 8 bases. The CDR3 covers 16 residues. The germline gives CDR1 MGHRA, CDR2 YSYEKL. The trim removed 2 bases at V and 3 bases at J, leaving 9 bases unmatched. CDR3: CASSQYPTGVVYEQYF. CDR3 coding DNA: TGCGCCAGCAGCCAATACCCGACAGGGGTTGTCTACGAGCAGTACTTC.

This clone was observed a single time. V is TRBV7-9 and J is TRBJ1-1, with D possibly being TRBD1 (5 bases). Trimming pared 3 bases from V and 8 bases from J, leaving 10 bases between. The germline gives CDR1 SEHNR, CDR2 FQNEAQ (reference sequence). The CDR3 contains 12 residues. The CDR3 region is CASSFGGSEAFF. In DNA form, the CDR3 reads TGTGCCAGCAGCTTTGGGGGGTCGGAAGCTTTCTTT.

CDR3 protein: CASRDRRNTGELFF. CDR3 DNA sequence: TGTGCCAGCCGGGACAGGAGGAACACCGGGGAGCTGTTTTTT. The J gene is TRBJ2-2, the V gene TRBV27; 8 bases map to TRBD1. After removal of 8 bases from V and 1 base from J, the junction contained 3 bases not matched to a gene. Germline V gene lookup returns CDR1 MNHEY and CDR2 SMNVEV (reference sequence). There are 14 residues in the CDR3.

V and J are TRBV20-1 and TRBJ2-5; D call uncertain. V was pared by 3 bases and J by 2 bases, with 4 bases between. From germline, CDR1 is DFQATT and CDR2 SNEGSKA (reference sequence). There are 11 residues in the CDR3. The CDR3 nucleotides read TGCAGTGCTAGGACTCAAGAGACCCAGTACTTC. Translated, it gives CSARTQETQYF.

This clone was detected once. The chain carries TRBV2 and TRBJ2-5; TRBD1 aligns across 7 bases. V shed 5 bases and J 2 bases; nucleotides not matched to a gene: 2. The length of the CDR3 is 13 residues. The germline gives CDR1 SNHLY, CDR2 FYNNEI. The CDR3 sequence: CASSPTGQETQYF. DNA of the CDR3: TGTGCCAGCAGTCCGACAGGGCAAGAGACCCAGTACTTC.

This clone was detected only a few times. This chain joins TRBV3-1 (or the pseudogene TRBV3-2) and TRBJ1-2; D uncertain. The CDR3 is made up of 16 amino acids. Per germline, CDR1 LGHDT and CDR2 YNNKEL (reference sequence). V lost 1 base to trimming and J lost 4 bases, with 16 bases between them. The CDR3 is CASSQVAGLFGYGYTF. CDR3 bases: TGTGCCAGCAGCCAAGTGGCAGGCCTCTTCGGCTATGGCTACACCTTC.

Only one count was recorded for this clone. The chain employs TRBV21-1 and TRBJ1-1; no DNA check was done on the table's D call, TRBD1. TRBV21-1 is a pseudogene segment. The CDR3 totals 15 residues. CDR3 DNA: TGTGCCAGCAGAAGACAGGGGCTAACGAACACTGAAGCTTTCTTT. Its protein is CASRRQGLTNTEAFF.

This rearrangement joins TRBV27 to TRBJ2-6; TRBD1 matches at 7 bases. The CDR3 length is 21 residues. V lost 9 bases, J lost 0 bases, and 23 bases stayed unmatched. CDR1 is MNHEY, CDR2 SMNVEV, per germline (reference sequence). CDR3 protein: CARTLGQFCGQRLSGANVLTF. In DNA, the CDR3 is TGTGCCAGGACTCTGGGACAGTTTTGTGGCCAAAGACTCTCTGGGGCCAACGTCCTGACTTTC.

The rearrangement links TRBV28 to TRBJ2-1, with 9 bases lining up with TRBD2. The germline gives CDR1 MDHEN, CDR2 SYDVKM. After removal of 1 base from V and 8 bases from J, the junction contained 9 bases not matched to a gene. The length of the CDR3 is 16 residues. CDR3 DNA: TGTGCCAGCAGTTTATCGCGGGGGGGGGAGTTGGATGAGCAGTTCTTC. It yields the protein CASSLSRGGELDEQFF.

This clone is a singleton in its sample. The V call is TRBV28, the J call TRBJ1-1; D not certain. This CDR3 spans 12 amino acids. Between the trimmed V and J ends, which lost 1 base and 10 bases, there was a span of 10 bases. Looked up from germline, CDR1 is MDHEN and CDR2 is SYDVKM. CDR3 DNA: TGTGCCAGCAGTTTATCGGGATGGGGAGCTTTCTTT. It codes for CASSLSGWGAFF.

V is TRBV29-1 and J is TRBJ2-1; TRBD2 agrees at 13 bases. Germline CDR1 is SQVTM and CDR2 is ANQGSEA. The CDR3 totals 15 residues. V lost 5 bases to trimming and J lost 7 bases; unmatched junction nucleotides: 8. The CDR3 sequence is CSVPRTSGSRNEQFF. As DNA, the CDR3 is TGCAGCGTTCCTAGGACTAGCGGGAGTCGGAATGAGCAGTTCTTC.

The gene calls are TRBV12-3 or TRBV12-4 and TRBJ2-5, with D tentatively TRBD1 (6 bases). V lost 3 bases and J 10 bases, leaving 9 bases between the germline ends. CDR3 length: 11 amino acids. Written as DNA, the CDR3 is TGTGCCAGCAGTTTCGACAGGAACCAGTACTTC. It codes for CASSFDRNQYF.

The chain has TRBV28 and TRBJ2-7, with D perhaps TRBD1 (6 bases). The CDR3 runs to 14 residues. Germline lookup yields CDR1 MDHEN and CDR2 SYDVKM. The V end was cut by 8 bases, the J end by 0 bases, with 14 bases between. The CDR3 sequence is CASWPGTNSYEQYF. In nucleotides, the CDR3 is TGTGCCAGCTGGCCCGGGACAAACTCCTACGAGCAGTACTTC.

The chain couples TRBV6-2 or TRBV6-3 to TRBJ2-7; 10 nucleotides line up with TRBD1. Germline CDR1 MNHEY, CDR2 SVGEGT. J gave up 4 bases and V 2 bases, and 5 bases lay outside the gene matches. The CDR3 consists of 15 residues. The CDR3 region has the DNA TGTGCCAGCAGTTACGTGGGACAGGGGAGATACGAGCAGTACTTC. This gives the protein CASSYVGQGRYEQYF.

The chain uses TRBV29-1 and TRBJ1-1, with D perhaps TRBD1 (5 bases). The ends were cut back, 5 bases at V and 0 bases at J, with 13 bases in the middle. CDR1 is SQVTM and CDR2 is ANQGSEA in the germline V gene. The CDR3 has 14 amino acids. This CDR3 reads CSVKLGGLNTEAFF. The CDR3 DNA sequence: TGCAGCGTTAAGTTGGGGGGTCTGAACACTGAAGCTTTCTTT.

This sequence joins TRBV2 and TRBJ1-6, with 9 bases identical to TRBD1. Trimming cost V 8 bases and J 7 bases; bases outside gene matches: 3. Germline CDR1 is SNHLY and CDR2 is FYNNEI. The CDR3 sequence is 13 residues long. The CDR3 sequence is CASDGTGNSPLHF. DNA for the CDR3: TGTGCCAGCGATGGGACAGGGAATTCACCCCTCCACTTT.

The J gene is TRBJ2-7, the V gene TRBV6-2 or TRBV6-3; 9 nucleotides align to TRBD2. The CDR3 covers 19 residues. V shed 6 bases and J 1 base; nucleotides not matched to a gene: 19. CDR1 is MNHEY and CDR2 is SVGEGT in the germline V gene. The CDR3, as DNA: TGTGCCAGCAGCCTCCACGAGGGCGGGAGGGCCGGAGGGTCCTACGAGCAGTACTTC. Translation: CASSLHEGGRAGGSYEQYF.

The chain's CDR3 is CASTFYIVAYRNNQPQHF. CDR3 nucleotide sequence: TGTGCCAGCACCTTTTACATAGTAGCGTATAGGAACAATCAGCCCCAGCATTTT. The chain uses TRBV28 and TRBJ1-5; D not certain. The CDR3 spans 18 residues. Germline V lookup: CDR1 MDHEN, CDR2 SYDVKM. The V end lost 7 bases, the J end lost 3 bases, and 25 bases lay between the germline ends.

The chain is built from TRBV28 and TRBJ2-2, with 10 bases aligning to TRBD2. Germline V gives CDR1 MDHEN, CDR2 SYDVKM. J lost 4 bases, V lost 4 bases, and 9 bases had no gene match. CDR3 length equals 17 residues. This chain's CDR3 is CASSSSAAGGRTGELFF. In DNA form, the CDR3 reads TGTGCCAGCAGTTCCTCCGCAGCGGGAGGGCGCACCGGGGAGCTGTTTTTT.

This chain links TRBV4-1 with TRBJ1-2, with 9 nucleotides matching TRBD1. The germline V gene has CDR1 MGHRA and CDR2 YSYEKL. The length of the CDR3 is 14 residues. The ends lost 5 bases at V and 7 bases at J; junction bases unmatched: 8. CDR3 sequence reads: CASSDLTGGGGYTF. In DNA form, the CDR3 reads TGCGCCAGCAGCGACCTTACAGGGGGCGGTGGCTACACCTTC.

The J gene is TRBJ2-3, the V gene TRBV18; 12 positions match TRBD2. The germline gives CDR1 KGHSH, CDR2 LQKENI. The CDR3 is 17 amino acids. J lost 2 bases, V lost 2 bases, and 5 bases had no gene match. The CDR3 DNA reads as TGTGCCAGCTCACCATTGGGACTAGCGGGTTACACAGATACGCAGTATTTT. Translation gives CASSPLGLAGYTDTQYF. Together with reference TRBV18 and TRBJ2-3, the CDR3 gives the full variable domain: NAGVMQNPRHLVRRRGQEARLRCSPMKGHSHVYWYRQLPEEGLKFMVYLQKENIIDESGMPKERFSAEFPKEGPSILRIQQVVRGDSAAYFCASSPLGLAGYTDTQYFGPGTRLTVL.

The genes are TRBV28 and TRBJ2-1; perhaps TRBD1 as D (6 bases). Trimming stripped 4 bases from V and 7 bases from J, with 11 bases between. Looked up from germline, CDR1 is MDHEN and CDR2 is SYDVKM. The CDR3 extends over 13 amino acids. The CDR3 here is CASSYPGQNEQFF. CDR3 in DNA: TGTGCCAGCAGTTACCCCGGACAGAATGAGCAGTTCTTC.